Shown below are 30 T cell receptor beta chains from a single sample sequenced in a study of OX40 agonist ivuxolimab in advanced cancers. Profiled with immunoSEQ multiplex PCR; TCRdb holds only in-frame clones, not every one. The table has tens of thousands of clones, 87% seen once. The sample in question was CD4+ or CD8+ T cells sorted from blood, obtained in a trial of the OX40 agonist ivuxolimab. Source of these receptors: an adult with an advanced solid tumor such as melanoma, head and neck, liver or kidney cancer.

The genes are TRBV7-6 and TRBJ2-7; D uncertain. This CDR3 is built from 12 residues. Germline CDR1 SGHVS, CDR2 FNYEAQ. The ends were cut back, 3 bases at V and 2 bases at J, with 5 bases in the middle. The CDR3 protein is CASSFHPYEQYF. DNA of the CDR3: TGTGCCAGCAGCTTCCATCCCTACGAGCAGTACTTC.

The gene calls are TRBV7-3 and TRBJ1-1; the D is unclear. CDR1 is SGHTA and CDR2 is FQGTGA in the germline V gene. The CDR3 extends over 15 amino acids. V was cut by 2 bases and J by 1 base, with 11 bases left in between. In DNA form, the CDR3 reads TGTGCCAGCAGCTTATCTGTTATGGGGAACACTGAAGCTTTCTTT. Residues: CASSLSVMGNTEAFF.

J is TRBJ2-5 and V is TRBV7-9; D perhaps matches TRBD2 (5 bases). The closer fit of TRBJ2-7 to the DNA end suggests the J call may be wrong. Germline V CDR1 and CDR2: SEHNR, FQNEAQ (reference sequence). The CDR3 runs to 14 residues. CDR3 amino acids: CASSLTAGLYEQYF. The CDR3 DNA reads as TGTGCCAGCAGCTTAACGGCGGGTTTGTACGAGCAGTACTTC.

The CDR3 coding sequence is TGTGCCACATTCGGGACAGGGGGTAATGGCTACACCTTC. Protein product: CATFGTGGNGYTF. The chain carries TRBV7-9 and TRBJ1-2; 11 nucleotides match TRBD1. The CDR3 runs 13 residues. Per the germline V gene, CDR1 is SEHNR and CDR2 is FQNEAQ (reference sequence). The junction had 7 bases not matched to a gene; V was cut back by 10 bases and J by 6 bases.

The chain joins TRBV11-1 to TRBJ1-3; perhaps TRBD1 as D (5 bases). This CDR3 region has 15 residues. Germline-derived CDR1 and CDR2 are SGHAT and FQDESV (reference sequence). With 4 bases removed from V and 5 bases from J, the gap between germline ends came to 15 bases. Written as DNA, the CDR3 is TGTGCCAGCAGCTGGGGGACGGGGCGAAGAAACACCATATATTTT. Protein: CASSWGTGRRNTIYF.

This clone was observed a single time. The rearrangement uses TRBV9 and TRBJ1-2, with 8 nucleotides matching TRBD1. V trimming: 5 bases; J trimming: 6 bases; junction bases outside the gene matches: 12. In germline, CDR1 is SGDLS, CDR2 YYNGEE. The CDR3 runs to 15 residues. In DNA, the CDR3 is TGTGCCAGCAGTCCCTCAGGGGGCTCATGGGATGGCTACACCTTC. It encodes CASSPSGGSWDGYTF.

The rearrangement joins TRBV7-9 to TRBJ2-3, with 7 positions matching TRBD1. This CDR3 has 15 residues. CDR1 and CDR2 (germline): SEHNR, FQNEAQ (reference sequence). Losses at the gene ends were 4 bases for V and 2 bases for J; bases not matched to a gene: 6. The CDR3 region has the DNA TGTGCCAGCAGCTCCGGGACAGCGCTCACAGATACGCAGTATTTT. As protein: CASSSGTALTDTQYF.

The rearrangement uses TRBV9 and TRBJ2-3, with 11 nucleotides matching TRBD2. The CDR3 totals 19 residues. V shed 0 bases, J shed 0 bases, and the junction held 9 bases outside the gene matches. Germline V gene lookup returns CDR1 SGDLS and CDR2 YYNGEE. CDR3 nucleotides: TGTGCCAGCAGCGTAGCTCCTAGCGGGGGGCCTCCGAGCACAGATACGCAGTATTTT. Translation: CASSVAPSGGPPSTDTQYF.

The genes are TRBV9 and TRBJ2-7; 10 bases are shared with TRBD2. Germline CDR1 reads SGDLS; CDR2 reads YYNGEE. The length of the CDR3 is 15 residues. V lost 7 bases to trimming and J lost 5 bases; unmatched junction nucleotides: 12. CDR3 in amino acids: CASAGGPSGRHEQYF. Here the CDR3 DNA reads TGTGCCAGCGCGGGGGGCCCTAGCGGGAGACACGAGCAGTACTTC. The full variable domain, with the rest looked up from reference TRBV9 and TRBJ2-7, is DSGVTQTPKHLITATGQRVTLRCSPRSGDLSVYWYQQSLDQGLQFLIQYYNGEERAKGNILERFSAQQFPDLHSELNLSSLELGDSALYFCASAGGPSGRHEQYFGPGTRLTVT.

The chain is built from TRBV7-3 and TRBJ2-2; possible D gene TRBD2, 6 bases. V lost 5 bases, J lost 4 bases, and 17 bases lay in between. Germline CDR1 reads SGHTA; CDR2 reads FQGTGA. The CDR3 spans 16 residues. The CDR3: CASSPPEGIFTGELFF. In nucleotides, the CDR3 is TGTGCCAGCAGCCCCCCGGAGGGGATTTTCACCGGGGAGCTGTTTTTT. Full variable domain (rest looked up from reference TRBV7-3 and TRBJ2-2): GAGVSQTPSNKVTEKGKYVELRCDPISGHTALYWYRQSLGQGPEFLIYFQGTGAADDSGLPNDRFFAVRPEGSVSTLKIQRTERGDSAVYLCASSPPEGIFTGELFFGEGSRLTVL.

CDR3 DNA sequence: TGTGCCAGTAGTGACAGGGGAAATCAGCCCCAGCATTTT. Translating it yields CASSDRGNQPQHF. The J gene is TRBJ1-5, the V gene TRBV19; 8 bases match TRBD1. Trimming took 5 bases from V and 4 from J; bases not matched to a gene: 1. Germline CDR1 is LNHDA and CDR2 is SQIVND (reference sequence). This CDR3 comprises 13 residues. Supplemented by reference TRBV19 and TRBJ1-5, the full variable domain reads DGGITQSPKYLFRKEGQNVTLSCEQNLNHDAMYWYRQDPGQGLRLIYYSQIVNDFQKGDIAEGYSVSREKKESFPLTVTSAQKNPTAFYLCASSDRGNQPQHFGDGTRLSIL.

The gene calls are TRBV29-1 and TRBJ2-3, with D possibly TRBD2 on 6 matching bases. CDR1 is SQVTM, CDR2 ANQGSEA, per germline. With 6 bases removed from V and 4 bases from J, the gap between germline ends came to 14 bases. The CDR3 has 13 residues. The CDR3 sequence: CSVTKTRADTQYF. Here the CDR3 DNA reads TGCAGCGTCACGAAGACTAGGGCAGATACGCAGTATTTT.

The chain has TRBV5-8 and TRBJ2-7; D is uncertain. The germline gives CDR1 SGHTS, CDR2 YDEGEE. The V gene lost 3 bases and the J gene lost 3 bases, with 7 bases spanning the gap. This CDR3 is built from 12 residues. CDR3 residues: CASSSVNYEQYF. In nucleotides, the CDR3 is TGTGCCAGCAGCTCGGTAAACTACGAGCAGTACTTC.

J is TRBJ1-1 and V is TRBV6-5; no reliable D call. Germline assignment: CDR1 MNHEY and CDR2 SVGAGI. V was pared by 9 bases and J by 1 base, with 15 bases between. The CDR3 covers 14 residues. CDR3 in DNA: TGTGCCAGTACCCACGGTGTGGGGAACACTGAAGCTTTCTTT. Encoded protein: CASTHGVGNTEAFF.

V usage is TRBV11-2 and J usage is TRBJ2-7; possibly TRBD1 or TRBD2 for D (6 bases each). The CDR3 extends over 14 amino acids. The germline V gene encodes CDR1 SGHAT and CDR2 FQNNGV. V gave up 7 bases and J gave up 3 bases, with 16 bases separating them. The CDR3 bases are TGTGCCAGCACCCCGGGGGCGGGGAGCTACGAGCAGTACTTC. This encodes CASTPGAGSYEQYF.

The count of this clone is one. CDR3 sequence (DNA): TGTGCCAGCAGCGTAGAGGAGCGGGGATCCTACAATGAGCAGTTCTTC. Amino acids: CASSVEERGSYNEQFF. The chain joins TRBV9 to TRBJ2-1, with 7 bases fitting TRBD2. CDR1 is SGDLS, CDR2 YYNGEE, per germline. CDR3 length: 16 residues. Trimming took 0 bases from V and 1 from J; bases not matched to a gene: 4.

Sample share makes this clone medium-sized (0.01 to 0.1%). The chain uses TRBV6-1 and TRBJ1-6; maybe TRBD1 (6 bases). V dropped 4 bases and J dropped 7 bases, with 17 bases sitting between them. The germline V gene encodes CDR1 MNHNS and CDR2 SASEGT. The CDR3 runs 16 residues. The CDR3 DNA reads TGTGCCAGCAGTGGCAGGAGGGGGAGAGTAAATTCACCCCTCCACTTT. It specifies CASSGRRGRVNSPLHF.

The CDR3 DNA is TGTGCCAACGGGGTGGCCACCGGGGAGCTGTTTTTT. It yields the protein CANGVATGELFF. The chain employs TRBV2 and TRBJ2-2; maybe TRBD2 (5 bases). The CDR3 is 12 amino acids. The germline gives CDR1 SNHLY, CDR2 FYNNEI. Trimming took off 10 bases at V and 4 bases at J, with 10 bases between the two ends.

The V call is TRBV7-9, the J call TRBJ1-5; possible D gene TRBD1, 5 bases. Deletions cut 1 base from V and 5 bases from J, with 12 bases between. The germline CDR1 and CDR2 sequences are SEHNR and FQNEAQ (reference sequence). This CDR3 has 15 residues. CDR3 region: CASSLGPWGDQPQHF. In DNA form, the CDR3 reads TGTGCCAGCAGCTTAGGGCCATGGGGGGATCAGCCCCAGCATTTT.

CDR3 bases: TGTGCCTGGAGTAAGCGGTCTAGCTCCTATAATTCACCCCTCCACTTT. Its translation: CAWSKRSSSYNSPLHF. The chain has TRBV30 and TRBJ1-6; D is uncertain. This CDR3 is built from 16 residues. V lost 2 bases and J lost 0, with 11 bases in between. Per germline, CDR1 GTSNPN and CDR2 SVGIG (reference sequence).

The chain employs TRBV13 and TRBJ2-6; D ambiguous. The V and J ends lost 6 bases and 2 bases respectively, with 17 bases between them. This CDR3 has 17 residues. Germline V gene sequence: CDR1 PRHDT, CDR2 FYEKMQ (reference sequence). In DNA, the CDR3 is TGTGCCAGCAGATTGAATCTAGGGTTACCTGGGGCCAACGTCCTGACTTTC. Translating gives CASRLNLGLPGANVLTF.

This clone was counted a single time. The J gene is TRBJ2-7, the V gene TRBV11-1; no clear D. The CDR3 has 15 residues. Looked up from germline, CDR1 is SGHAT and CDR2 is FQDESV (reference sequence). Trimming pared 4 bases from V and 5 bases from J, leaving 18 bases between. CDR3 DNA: TGTGCCAGCAGCTCGACGCGGACCTACAACAACGAGCAGTACTTC. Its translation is CASSSTRTYNNEQYF. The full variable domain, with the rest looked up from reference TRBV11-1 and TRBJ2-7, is EAEVAQSPRYKITEKSQAVAFWCDPISGHATLYWYRQILGQGPELLVQFQDESVVDDSQLPKDRFSAERLKGVDSTLKIQPAELGDSAMYLCASSSTRTYNNEQYFGPGTRLTVT.

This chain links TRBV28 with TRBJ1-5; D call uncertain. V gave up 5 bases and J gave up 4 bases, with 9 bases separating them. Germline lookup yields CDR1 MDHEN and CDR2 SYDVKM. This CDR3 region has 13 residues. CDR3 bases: TGTGCCAGCAGTGAGGTACCTAATCAGCCCCAGCATTTT. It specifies CASSEVPNQPQHF.

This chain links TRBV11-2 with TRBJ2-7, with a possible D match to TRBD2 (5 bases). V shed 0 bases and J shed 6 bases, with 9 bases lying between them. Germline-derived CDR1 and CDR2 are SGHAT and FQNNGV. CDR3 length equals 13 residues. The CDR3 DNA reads TGTGCCAGCAGCTTAGATAATCGGGGCGAGCAGTACTTC. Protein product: CASSLDNRGEQYF.

CDR3 sequence reads: CASPRGYSIATNEKLFF. The CDR3 DNA follows: TGCGCCAGCCCAAGGGGGTATTCGATTGCAACTAATGAAAAACTGTTTTTT. The chain couples TRBV23-1 to TRBJ1-4, with D perhaps TRBD1 (6 bases). TRBV23-1 is an open reading frame whose function is uncertain. The CDR3 is 17 residues long. V was cut by 8 bases and J by 0 bases, with 19 bases left in between.

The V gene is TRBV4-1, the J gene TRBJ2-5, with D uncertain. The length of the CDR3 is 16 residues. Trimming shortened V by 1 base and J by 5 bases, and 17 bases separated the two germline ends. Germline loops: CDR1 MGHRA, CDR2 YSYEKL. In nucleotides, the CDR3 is TGCGCCAGCAGCCAAGCAGCGACACCCACCCCGGAGACCCAGTACTTC. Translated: CASSQAATPTPETQYF.

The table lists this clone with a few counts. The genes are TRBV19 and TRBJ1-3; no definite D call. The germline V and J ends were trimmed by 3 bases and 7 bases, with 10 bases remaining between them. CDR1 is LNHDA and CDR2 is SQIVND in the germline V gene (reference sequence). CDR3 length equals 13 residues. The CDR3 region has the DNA TGTGCCAGTAGTATGAGGGAACGGAACACCATATATTTT. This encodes CASSMRERNTIYF. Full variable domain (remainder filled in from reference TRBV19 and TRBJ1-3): DGGITQSPKYLFRKEGQNVTLSCEQNLNHDAMYWYRQDPGQGLRLIYYSQIVNDFQKGDIAEGYSVSREKKESFPLTVTSAQKNPTAFYLCASSMRERNTIYFGEGSWLTVV.

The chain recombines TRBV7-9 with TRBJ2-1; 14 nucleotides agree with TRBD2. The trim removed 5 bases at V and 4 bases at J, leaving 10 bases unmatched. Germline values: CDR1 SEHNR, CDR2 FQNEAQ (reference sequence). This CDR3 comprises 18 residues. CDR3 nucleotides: TGTGCCAGCAGCCCCGGGACTAGCGGGAGAGAAACGTACAATGAGCAGTTCTTC. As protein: CASSPGTSGRETYNEQFF.

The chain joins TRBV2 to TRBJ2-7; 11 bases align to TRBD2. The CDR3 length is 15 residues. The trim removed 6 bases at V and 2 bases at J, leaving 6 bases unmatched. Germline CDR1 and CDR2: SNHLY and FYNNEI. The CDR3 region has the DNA TGTGCCAGCAGGCCTATAGCGGGAGGGCCCTACGAGCAGTACTTC. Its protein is CASRPIAGGPYEQYF.

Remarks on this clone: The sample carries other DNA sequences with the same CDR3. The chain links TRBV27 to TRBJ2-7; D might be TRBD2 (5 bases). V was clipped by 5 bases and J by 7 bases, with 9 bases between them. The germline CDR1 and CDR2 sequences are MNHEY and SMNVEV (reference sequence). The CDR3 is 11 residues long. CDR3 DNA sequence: TGTGCCAGCAGTACCTCGGGGGAGCAGTACTTC. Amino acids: CASSTSGEQYF.